This T cell receptor beta chain was retrieved from a study of shared clonotypes between healthy human individuals. Assay used: immunoSEQ multiplex PCR; TCRdb lists only in-frame clones, some missing. The sample lists more than 2 million clones, more than 90% occurring once. Germline-derived CDR1 and CDR2 are SGHTA and FQGNSA. The ends lost 5 bases at V and 4 bases at J; junction bases unmatched: 3. The CDR3 is 14 residues long. Investigators divided CD4+ cells into CD45RA+ naive and CD45RA-negative memory subsets. Comment on this clone: This specimen includes other DNA sequences encoding the same CDR3.

The V and J genes are TRBV7-2 and TRBJ1-3, with TRBD1 matching 9 bases. The specimen was naive CD4+ T cells sorted from blood. Subset indicated: CD45RA+ positively selected. The receptor's source is a man between 18 and 35 years old in good health. The CDR3 here is CASSPDRGGNTIYF. The CDR3 DNA reads TGTGCCAGCAGCCCGGACAGGGGAGGAAACACCATATATTTT.